This T cell receptor (beta chain) was recovered during a study of lymphopenia after photon versus proton radiotherapy. Assay used: immunoSEQ multiplex PCR; TCRdb lists only in-frame clones, some missing. This sample yields more than 70,000 clones, of which about four fifths are seen a single time; 1.2% to 1.5% belongs to the top ten. Trimming took 10 bases from V and 4 from J; bases not matched to a gene: 12. Germline CDR1 reads MDHEN; CDR2 reads SYDVKM. The CDR3 has 14 residues. This material consisted of peripheral blood, taken from a patient treated with proton-based radiotherapy. The receptor comes from a man between 60 and 75 years old with pancreatic cancer. The chain employs TRBV28 and TRBJ2-5; TRBD2 agrees at 7 bases. In nucleotides, the CDR3 is TGTGCCACCCATCGATCGGGGGGAGGAGAGACCCAGTACTTC. Translation: CATHRSGGGETQYF.